Each of the 10 T cell receptor beta chains below was sequenced from the same sample in a study of regulatory T cells in long-lasting Graves disease. Relying on iRepertoire HTBI primers and Arm-PCR of CDR3 regions, the team built TCR beta libraries. TCRdb reprocessed the multiplex PCR reads with MiXCR, giving one entry per CDR3 protein. The sample shows approximately 400,000 distinct CDR3 sequences, around a sixth of them seen only once. Indicated time point: newly diagnosed GD, antithyroid drugs for less than 3 months. Preparation of the TCR library used RNA extracted from PBMCs. The sample consisted of peripheral blood mononuclear cells (PBMCs), taken at new diagnosis, from a patient treated with antithyroid drugs. The receptors stem from a female donor with Graves disease.

This clonotype was counted ten times or more. V and J are TRBV6-2 or TRBV6-3 and TRBJ2-1, with D possibly matching TRBD2 (5 bases). Trimming took 9 bases from V and 5 from J, leaving 11 bases between them. The CDR3 runs 12 residues. The germline V gene has CDR1 MNHEY and CDR2 SVGEGT. The CDR3: CASRTSHNEQFF. For the CDR3, the DNA is TGTGCCAGTCGGACTTCTCACAATGAGCAGTTCTTC.

This clonotype was seen more than once but under ten times. The chain employs TRBV20-1 and TRBJ2-1; 8 bases line up with TRBD2. J lost 7 bases, V lost 4 bases, and 12 bases had no gene match. Germline CDR1 reads DFQATT; CDR2 reads SNEGSKA (reference sequence). CDR3 length: 15 residues. Here the CDR3 DNA reads TGCAGTGCTACCCCTAGCGGGTTTTTGGAAAATGAGCAGTTCTTC. The encoded protein is CSATPSGFLENEQFF.

The V gene is TRBV6-2 or TRBV6-3, the J gene TRBJ2-7; D remains ambiguous. V was cut by 4 bases and J by 4 bases, with 17 bases left in between. The CDR3 extends over 15 amino acids. Germline V gene data show CDR1 as MNHEY and CDR2 as SVGEGT. The CDR3 spells CASSSSPPTPYEQYF. The CDR3 nucleotides are TGTGCCAGCAGTTCCTCCCCCCCGACCCCTTACGAGCAGTACTTC.

This clonotype was recorded many times. The chain links TRBV7-3 to TRBJ2-1; no firm D call. Germline assignment: CDR1 SGHTA and CDR2 FQGTGA. V lost 2 bases and J 1 base, leaving 6 bases between the germline ends. The CDR3 is made up of 14 amino acids. The CDR3 bases are TGTGCCAGCAGCTTAGAATATTCCTACAATGAGCAGTTCTTC. The encoded protein is CASSLEYSYNEQFF.

The chain carries TRBV5-5 and TRBJ2-2, with 8 bases lining up with TRBD2. The length of the CDR3 is 16 residues. V was clipped by 1 base and J by 1 base; unmatched bases: 3. Germline CDR1 reads SGHKS; CDR2 reads YYEKEE (reference sequence). The CDR3 here is CASSLFGRGNTGELFF. The CDR3, as DNA: TGTGCCAGCAGCTTGTTCGGGAGGGGGAACACCGGGGAGCTGTTTTTT.

This clonotype was counted ten times or more. The V and J genes are TRBV4-1 and TRBJ1-4; D is unclear. The V end lost 8 bases, the J end lost 8 bases, and 24 bases lay between the germline ends. CDR1 is MGHRA, CDR2 YSYEKL, per germline. CDR3 length: 16 residues. The CDR3 region has the DNA TGCGCCAGCGGCCTACATCTGACGTTGAGGTGGGAAAAACTGTTTTTT. Protein sequence: CASGLHLTLRWEKLFF.

This clonotype was found many times. The rearrangement links TRBV7-3 to TRBJ2-2; D possibly corresponds to TRBD2 (6 bases). This CDR3 has 14 amino acids. The germline CDR1 and CDR2 sequences are SGHTA and FQGTGA. V gave up 5 bases and J gave up 7 bases, with 14 bases separating them. Written as DNA, the CDR3 is TGTGCCAGCAGCCCGCGACTAGTTGGCGGGGAGCTGTTTTTT. Protein: CASSPRLVGGELFF.

The chain links TRBV5-1 to TRBJ2-1; D is unclear. Trimming left V 3 bases short and J 6 bases short, with 13 bases between. This CDR3 has 14 amino acids. Germline V gene lookup returns CDR1 SGHRS and CDR2 YFSETQ. CDR3 protein: CASSWDVTVNEQFF. The DNA of the CDR3 is TGCGCCAGCAGCTGGGATGTAACCGTCAATGAGCAGTTCTTC.

This clonotype was recorded a few times. The rearrangement uses TRBV28 and TRBJ2-3; D remains unclear. The CDR3 spans 14 residues. V dropped 1 base and J dropped 0 bases, with 5 bases sitting between them. Looked up from germline, CDR1 is MDHEN and CDR2 is SYDVKM. CDR3 nucleotide sequence: TGTGCCAGCAGTTTATACGGGAGCACAGATACGCAGTATTTT. Its protein is CASSLYGSTDTQYF.

A remark on this clonotype: A junction end diverges from the germline sequence, so it may reflect a read error. The chain joins TRBV7-2 to TRBJ2-3, with 11 nucleotides matching TRBD2. The CDR3 is made up of 16 amino acids. Germline lookup yields CDR1 SGHTA and CDR2 FQGNSA. CDR3 sequence reads: CASTLLLAGVGNTQYF. The DNA for the CDR3 is TGTGCCAGCACCTTATTACTAGCGGGGGTTGGGAATACGCAGTATTTT.